This T cell receptor beta chain was obtained from a study of CD8 T cells in ankylosing spondylitis (dated by TCRdb to the late 2010s). General notes on the study: To find TCR variants linked to disease, the study profiled T cell receptor beta repertoires in ankylosing spondylitis patients and healthy donors. The whole study cohort included over a hundred healthy donors and 25 ankylosing spondylitis patients. Samples of peripheral blood were taken, and for ankylosing spondylitis patients, synovial fluid was collected as well.

The CDR3 sequence holds 14 residues, the cysteine and phenylalanine included. Only the CDR3 DNA is retained, 42 bases long and in frame from the first base. V was cut back by 3 bases and J by 1 base, leaving a gap of 10 bases between them. Sequences DFQATT (CDR1) and SNEGSKA (CDR2) are obtained from the germline V gene (reference sequence). The research as a whole found: Significant enrichment of the disease-linked clones was reported in matched synovial fluid samples from ankylosing spondylitis patients. A TCR beta motif of eight highly homologous amino acid variants appeared characteristic of blood from ankylosing spondylitis patients. Some motif variants were previously reported in synovial fluid and blood of reactive arthritis patients, suggesting common disease-initiation mechanisms. In peripheral blood, the disease-linked clones were found at relatively low frequencies and had a CD8+ phenotype.

This clonotype was detected only a few times. Its antigen target is currently unknown. Base qualities are not provided; no much larger clone lies one nucleotide away. Sequencing instrument: Illumina HiSeq 2500. TCR beta libraries were prepared by quantitative 5'-RACE with molecular barcodes. On the authors' methods: A new computational method based on a probabilistic model of VDJ rearrangement was used to identify disease-linked TCR variants. Using fastp at Q25 and MiXCR, TCRdb reprocessed the public reads and kept productive beta chains. CDR3 protein sequences are deduplicated, and each keeps its most common genes and DNA. TCRdb, rather than the study authors, made the V and J calls. Within this sample are around 540,000 distinct CDR3 sequences, with about 13% of them counted one time only. The biggest ten clones account for under 7.5% of the sample.

The sequenced sample was blood, either unsorted or a sorted T cell fraction (not recorded which). The V and J genes are TRBV20-1 and TRBJ2-1; no D gene call is confident. The receptor was isolated from a male donor with ankylosing spondylitis. At the DNA level, the sequence is TGCAGTGCTAGGGAGATCCCTTCCTACAATGAGCAGTTCTTC. Translated, this is CSAREIPSYNEQFF.